The clone carrying this T cell receptor beta chain turned up a few times. The germline V gene has CDR1 SNHLY and CDR2 FYNNEI. This CDR3 is built from 14 residues. Losses at the gene ends were 6 bases for V and 4 bases for J; bases not matched to a gene: 8. This sample stems from a study of T cell changes during pregnancy in multiple sclerosis. Profiled with immunoSEQ multiplex PCR; TCRdb holds only in-frame clones, not every one. The data show roughly 110,000 clones, 85% to 95% seen once. This clonotype was sampled from a female donor in good health, enrolled as a control in a pregnancy study. This chain joins TRBV2 and TRBJ2-7; 8 positions agree with TRBD1. Specimen: peripheral blood, collected in the third trimester of pregnancy. CDR3 loop: CASSLGQGKYEQYF. In DNA form, the CDR3 reads TGTGCCAGCAGCCTTGGACAGGGAAAGTACGAGCAGTACTTC.